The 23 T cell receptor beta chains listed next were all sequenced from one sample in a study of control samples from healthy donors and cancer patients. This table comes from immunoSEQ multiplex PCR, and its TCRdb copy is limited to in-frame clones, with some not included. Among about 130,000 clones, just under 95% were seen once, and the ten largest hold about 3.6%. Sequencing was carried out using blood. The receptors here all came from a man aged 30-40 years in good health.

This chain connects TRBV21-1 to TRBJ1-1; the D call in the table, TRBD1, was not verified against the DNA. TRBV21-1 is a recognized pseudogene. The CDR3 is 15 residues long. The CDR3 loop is CASSTGGTGCTEAFF. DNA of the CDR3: TGTGCCAGCAGCACTGGGGGGACAGGGTGCACTGAAGCTTTCTTT.

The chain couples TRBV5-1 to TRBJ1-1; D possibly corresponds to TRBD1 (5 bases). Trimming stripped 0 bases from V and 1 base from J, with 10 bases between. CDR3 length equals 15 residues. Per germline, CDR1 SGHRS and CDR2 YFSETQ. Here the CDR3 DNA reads TGCGCCAGCAGCTTGGGAGACAGCCCGAACACTGAAGCTTTCTTT. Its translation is CASSLGDSPNTEAFF.

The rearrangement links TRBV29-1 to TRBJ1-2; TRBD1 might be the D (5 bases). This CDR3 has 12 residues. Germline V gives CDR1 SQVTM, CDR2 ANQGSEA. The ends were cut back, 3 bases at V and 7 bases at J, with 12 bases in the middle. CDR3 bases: TGCAGCGTTGATGGGGCAGGTCGTGGCTACACCTTC. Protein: CSVDGAGRGYTF.

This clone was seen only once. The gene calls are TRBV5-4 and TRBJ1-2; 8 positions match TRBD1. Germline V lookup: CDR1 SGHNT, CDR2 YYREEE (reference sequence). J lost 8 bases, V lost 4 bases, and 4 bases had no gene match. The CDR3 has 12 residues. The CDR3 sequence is CASSARQGGYTF. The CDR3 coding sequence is TGTGCCAGCAGCGCTAGACAGGGGGGCTACACCTTC.

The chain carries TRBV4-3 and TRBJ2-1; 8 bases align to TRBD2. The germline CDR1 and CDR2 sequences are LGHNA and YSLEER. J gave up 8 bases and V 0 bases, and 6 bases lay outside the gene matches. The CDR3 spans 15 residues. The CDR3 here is CASSQEGSGGDEQFF. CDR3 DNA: TGCGCCAGCAGCCAAGAAGGGAGCGGGGGTGATGAGCAGTTCTTC.

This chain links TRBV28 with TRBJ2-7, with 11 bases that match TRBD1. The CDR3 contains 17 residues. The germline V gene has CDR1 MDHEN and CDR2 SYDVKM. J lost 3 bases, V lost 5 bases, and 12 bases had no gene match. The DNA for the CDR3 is TGTGCCAGCAGTCCACACCCCGGGACAGGGGGGGACTACGAGCAGTACTTC. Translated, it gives CASSPHPGTGGDYEQYF.

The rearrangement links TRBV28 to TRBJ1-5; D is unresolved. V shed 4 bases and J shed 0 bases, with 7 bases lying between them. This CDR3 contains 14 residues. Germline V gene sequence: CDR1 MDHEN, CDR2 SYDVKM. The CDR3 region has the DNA TGTGCCAGCAGTTCGGTTTATAGCAATCAGCCCCAGCATTTT. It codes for CASSSVYSNQPQHF. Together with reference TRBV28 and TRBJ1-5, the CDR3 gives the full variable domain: DVKVTQSSRYLVKRTGEKVFLECVQDMDHENMFWYRQDPGLGLRLIYFSYDVKMKEKGDIPEGYSVSREKKERFSLILESASTNQTSMYLCASSSVYSNQPQHFGDGTRLSIL.

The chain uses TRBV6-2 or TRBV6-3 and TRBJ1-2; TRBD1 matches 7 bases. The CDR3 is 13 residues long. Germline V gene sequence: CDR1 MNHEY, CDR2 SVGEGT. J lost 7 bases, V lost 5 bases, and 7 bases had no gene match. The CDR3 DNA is TGTGCCAGCAGTCAACCGGGACAGTTTGGCTACACCTTC. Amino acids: CASSQPGQFGYTF.

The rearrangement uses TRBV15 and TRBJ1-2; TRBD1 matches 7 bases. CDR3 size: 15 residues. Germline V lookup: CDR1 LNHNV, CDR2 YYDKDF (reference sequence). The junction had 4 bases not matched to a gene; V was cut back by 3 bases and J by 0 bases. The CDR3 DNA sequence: TGTGCCACCAGCAGGGACAGGAGTACTAACTATGGCTACACCTTC. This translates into CATSRDRSTNYGYTF.

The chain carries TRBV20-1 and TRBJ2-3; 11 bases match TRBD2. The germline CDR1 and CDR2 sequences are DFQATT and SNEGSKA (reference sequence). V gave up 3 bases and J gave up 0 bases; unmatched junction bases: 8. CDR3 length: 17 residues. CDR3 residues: CSASLAGGATSTDTQYF. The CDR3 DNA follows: TGCAGTGCTAGTCTAGCGGGGGGCGCCACTAGCACAGATACGCAGTATTTT.

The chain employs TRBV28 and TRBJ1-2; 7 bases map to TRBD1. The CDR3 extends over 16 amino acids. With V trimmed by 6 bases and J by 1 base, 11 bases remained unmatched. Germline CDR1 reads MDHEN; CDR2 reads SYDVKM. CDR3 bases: TGTGCCAGCAGCGGCCGGGACAGCCCCGATAACTATGGCTACACCTTC. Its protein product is CASSGRDSPDNYGYTF.

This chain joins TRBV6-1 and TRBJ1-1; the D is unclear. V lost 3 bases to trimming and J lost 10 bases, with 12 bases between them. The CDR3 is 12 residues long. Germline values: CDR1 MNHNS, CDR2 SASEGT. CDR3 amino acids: CASSDPVRAAFF. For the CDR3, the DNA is TGTGCCAGCAGTGACCCGGTACGGGCAGCTTTCTTT.

CDR3 bases: TGTGCTAGCCCATGGGGATGGACAGGGCCTTGCTCCTATAATTCACCCCTCCACTTT. Residues: CASPWGWTGPCSYNSPLHF. The V gene is TRBV7-7, the J gene TRBJ1-6; 8 bases match TRBD1. The CDR3 has 19 residues. The germline CDR1 and CDR2 sequences are SSHAT and FNYEAQ (reference sequence). Supplemented by reference TRBV7-7 and TRBJ1-6, the full variable domain reads GAGVSQSPRYKVTKRGQDVTLRCDPISSHATLYWYQQALGQGPEFLTYFNYEAQPDKSGLPSDRFSAERPEGSISTLTIQRTEQRDSAMYRCASPWGWTGPCSYNSPLHFGNGTRLTVT.

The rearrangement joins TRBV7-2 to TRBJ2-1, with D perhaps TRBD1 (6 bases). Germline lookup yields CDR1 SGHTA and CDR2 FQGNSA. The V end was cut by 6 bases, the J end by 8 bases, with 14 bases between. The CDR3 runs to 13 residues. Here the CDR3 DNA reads TGTGCCAGCAGTATTCGACAGGTCGATGAGCAGTTCTTC. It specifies CASSIRQVDEQFF.

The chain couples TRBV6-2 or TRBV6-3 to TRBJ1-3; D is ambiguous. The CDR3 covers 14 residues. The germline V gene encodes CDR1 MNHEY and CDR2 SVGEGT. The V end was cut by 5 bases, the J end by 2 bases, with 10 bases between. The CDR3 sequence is CASSLSGAGNTIYF. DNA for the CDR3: TGTGCCAGCAGTCTGAGTGGAGCTGGAAACACCATATATTTT.

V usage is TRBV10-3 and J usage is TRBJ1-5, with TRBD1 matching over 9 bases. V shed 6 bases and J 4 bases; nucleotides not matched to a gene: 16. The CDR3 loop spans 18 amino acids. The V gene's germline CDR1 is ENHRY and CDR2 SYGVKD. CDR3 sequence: CAISTGTGIGRGNQPQHF. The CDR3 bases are TGTGCCATCAGCACCGGGACAGGGATTGGGCGTGGGAATCAGCCCCAGCATTTT.

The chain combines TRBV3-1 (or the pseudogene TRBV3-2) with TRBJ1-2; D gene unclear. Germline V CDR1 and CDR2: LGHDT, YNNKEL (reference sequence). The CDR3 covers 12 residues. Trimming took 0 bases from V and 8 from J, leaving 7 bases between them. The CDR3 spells CASSQEPTGYTF. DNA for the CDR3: TGTGCCAGCAGCCAAGAGCCGACGGGCTACACCTTC.

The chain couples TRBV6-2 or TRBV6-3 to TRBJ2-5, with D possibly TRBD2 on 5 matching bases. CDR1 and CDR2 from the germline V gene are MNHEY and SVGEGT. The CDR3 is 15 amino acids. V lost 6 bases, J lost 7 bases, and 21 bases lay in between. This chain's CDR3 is CASSREGYVRATQYF. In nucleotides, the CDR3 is TGTGCCAGCAGCCGAGAGGGCTACGTCCGGGCGACCCAGTACTTC.

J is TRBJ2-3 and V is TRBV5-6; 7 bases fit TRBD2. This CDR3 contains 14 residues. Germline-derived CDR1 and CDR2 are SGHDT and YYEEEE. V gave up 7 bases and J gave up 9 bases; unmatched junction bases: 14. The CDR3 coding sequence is TGTGCCAGCGATATTAGGGACTACCTAGGGACGCAGTATTTT. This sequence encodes CASDIRDYLGTQYF.

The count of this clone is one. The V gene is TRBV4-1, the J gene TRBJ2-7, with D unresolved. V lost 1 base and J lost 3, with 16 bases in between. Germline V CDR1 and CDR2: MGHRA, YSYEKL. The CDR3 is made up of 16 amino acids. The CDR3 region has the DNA TGCGCCAGCAGCCAAGCGGCGGAAGGCCTGAGCTACGAGCAGTACTTC. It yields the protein CASSQAAEGLSYEQYF.

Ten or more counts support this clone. The CDR3 loop is CASRPGQSSYTEAFF. The CDR3 DNA reads as TGTGCCAGCCGCCCGGGACAGTCCTCCTACACTGAAGCTTTCTTT. This chain joins TRBV19 and TRBJ1-1, with 7 bases aligning to TRBD1. CDR1 and CDR2 (germline): LNHDA, SQIVND (reference sequence). This CDR3 spans 15 amino acids. V shed 9 bases and J 3 bases; nucleotides not matched to a gene: 13.

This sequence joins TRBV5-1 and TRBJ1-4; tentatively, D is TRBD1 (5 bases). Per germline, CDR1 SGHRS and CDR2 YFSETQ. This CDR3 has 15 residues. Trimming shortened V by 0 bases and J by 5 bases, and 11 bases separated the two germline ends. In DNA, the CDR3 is TGCGCCAGCAGCTTGGCAGGGCAGAAGAATGAAAAACTGTTTTTT. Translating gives CASSLAGQKNEKLFF.

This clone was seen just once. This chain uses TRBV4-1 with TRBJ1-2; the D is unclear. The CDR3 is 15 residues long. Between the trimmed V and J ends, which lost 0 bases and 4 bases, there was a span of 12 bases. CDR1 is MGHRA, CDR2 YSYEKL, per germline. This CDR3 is CASSQDASEIYGYTF. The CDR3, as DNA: TGCGCCAGCAGCCAAGATGCTTCAGAGATCTATGGCTACACCTTC.